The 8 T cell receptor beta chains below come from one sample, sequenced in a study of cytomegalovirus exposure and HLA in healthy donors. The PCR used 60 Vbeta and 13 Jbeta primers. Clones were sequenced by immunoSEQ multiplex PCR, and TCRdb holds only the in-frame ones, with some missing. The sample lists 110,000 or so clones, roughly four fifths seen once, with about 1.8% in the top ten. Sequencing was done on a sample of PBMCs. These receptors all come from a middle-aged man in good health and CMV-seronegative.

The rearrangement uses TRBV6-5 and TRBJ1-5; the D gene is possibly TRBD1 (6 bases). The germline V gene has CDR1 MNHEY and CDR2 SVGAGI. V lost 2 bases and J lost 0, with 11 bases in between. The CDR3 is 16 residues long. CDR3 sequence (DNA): TGTGCCAGCAGTTACGGGGGGGCAAATAGCAATCAGCCCCAGCATTTT. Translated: CASSYGGANSNQPQHF.

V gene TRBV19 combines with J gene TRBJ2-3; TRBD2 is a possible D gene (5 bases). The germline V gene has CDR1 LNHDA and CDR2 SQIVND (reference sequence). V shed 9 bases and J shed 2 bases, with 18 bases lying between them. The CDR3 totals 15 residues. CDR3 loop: CASKLPGDNTDTQYF. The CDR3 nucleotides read TGTGCCAGCAAACTCCCCGGGGATAACACAGATACGCAGTATTTT.

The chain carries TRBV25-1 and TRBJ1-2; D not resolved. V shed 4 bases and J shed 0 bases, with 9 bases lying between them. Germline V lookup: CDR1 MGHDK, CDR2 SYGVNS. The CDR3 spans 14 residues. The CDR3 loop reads CASSAPGSNYGYTF. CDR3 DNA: TGTGCCAGCAGTGCCCCCGGGTCTAACTATGGCTACACCTTC.

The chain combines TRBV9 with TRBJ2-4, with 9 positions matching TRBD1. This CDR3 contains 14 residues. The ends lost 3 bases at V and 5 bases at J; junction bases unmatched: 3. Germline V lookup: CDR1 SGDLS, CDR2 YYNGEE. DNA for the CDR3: TGTGCCAGCAGCGCCCGGACAGGGGAAAACATTCAGTACTTC. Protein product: CASSARTGENIQYF.

Written as DNA, the CDR3 is TGTGCTAGTGGGGAGGGTGGGGCCAACGTCCTGACTTTC. This sequence encodes CASGEGGANVLTF. V gene TRBV12-5 combines with J gene TRBJ2-6; D might be TRBD2 (6 bases). Germline CDR1 and CDR2: LGHNT and FRNRAP. V lost 6 bases and J 3 bases, leaving 6 bases between the germline ends. This CDR3 comprises 13 residues.

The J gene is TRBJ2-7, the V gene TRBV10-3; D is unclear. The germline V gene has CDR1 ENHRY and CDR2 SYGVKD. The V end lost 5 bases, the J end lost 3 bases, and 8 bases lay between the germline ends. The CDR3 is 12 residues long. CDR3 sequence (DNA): TGTGCCATCAGTTTTACAGACTACGAGCAGTACTTC. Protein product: CAISFTDYEQYF.

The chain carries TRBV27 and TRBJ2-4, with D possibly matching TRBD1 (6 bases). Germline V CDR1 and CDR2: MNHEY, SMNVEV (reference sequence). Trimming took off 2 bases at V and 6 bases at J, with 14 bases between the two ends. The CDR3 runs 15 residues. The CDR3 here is CASSLNTGLGNIQYF. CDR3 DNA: TGTGCCAGCAGTTTAAACACAGGGTTGGGAAACATTCAGTACTTC.

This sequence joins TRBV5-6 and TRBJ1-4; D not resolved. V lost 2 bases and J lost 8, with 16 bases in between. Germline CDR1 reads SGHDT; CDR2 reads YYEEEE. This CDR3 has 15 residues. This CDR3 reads CASSFRTPEEEKLFF. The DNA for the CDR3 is TGTGCCAGCAGCTTCCGGACTCCCGAGGAGGAAAAACTGTTTTTT.